The sample holds one count of the clone carrying this T cell receptor beta chain. The antigen is undetermined. The naive CD8 population came from CD45RO-negative cells selected for CCR7, without terminally differentiated effector memory CD45RA+ cells. The donors were adults (healthy and HIV-negative) with no recent acute infections or vaccinations. At a deep level, the assay was run. Clones were sequenced by immunoSEQ multiplex PCR, and TCRdb holds only the in-frame ones, with some missing. The table records 2 million to 2.5 million clones, over 85% of them present only once. Germline lookup yields CDR1 GTSNPN and CDR2 SVGIG (reference sequence). The CDR3 extends over 13 amino acids. Trimming stripped 5 bases from V and 3 bases from J, with 11 bases between. This entry is derived from a study of shared clonotypes between healthy human individuals. General study findings and limits: Enrolling few donors narrowed the genetic and exposure-history diversity that was represented.

This clonotype was obtained from a man younger than 35 in good health. The sequenced sample was naive CD8+ T cells sorted from blood. The chain couples TRBV30 to TRBJ2-1; D may be TRBD1 (6 bases). The CDR3 loop reads CAWHRDNYNEQFF. As DNA, the CDR3 is TGTGCCTGGCACCGGGACAACTACAATGAGCAGTTCTTC.